The T cell receptor beta chain described here comes from a study of T cells in Graves' hyperthyroidism and ophthalmopathy (dated 2019 in TCRdb). About the study as a whole: Peripheral blood was sampled at the time of initial diagnosis, prior to any treatment. A discovery cohort of around 100 patients, approximately 45 with Graves' ophthalmopathy and about 58 with stable Graves' hyperthyroidism, was used to find distinguishing TCR V-J signatures. Prospective prediction of ophthalmopathy was tested in an independent validation cohort of 18 to 20 hyperthyroidism patients and around 16 patients who later progressed to ophthalmopathy. The 100 discovery patients were divided at random into training and test sets in a 7:3 ratio. The study also compared thyroid tissue and blood T-cell repertoires from more than 5 Graves' hyperthyroidism patients. After sampling, hyperthyroidism patients received methimazole starting at 30 mg daily, and ophthalmopathy patients received high-dose intravenous methylprednisolone. The paper reports TCR Vbeta CDR3 sequencing of some 140 peripheral blood samples: around 45 ophthalmopathy, under 80 hyperthyroidism and 17 progressor patients. What the research found in general, with its limitations: Blood samples also contained most of the expanded thyroid clonotypes (frequency above 0.001), which suggests that blood repertoires may reflect thyroid immune responses. No statistical method was used to set the sample size in advance, and investigators knew the group allocation. In validation, progression to ophthalmopathy was predicted by the model with more than 65% sensitivity and under 85% specificity, a median of roughly 6.4 months before onset. A 13 V-J signature model separated ophthalmopathy from stable hyperthyroidism, with over 85% sensitivity and 81.08% specificity in cross-validation and 80%/75% in testing.

In the ophthalmopathy patients, disease was moderately to severely active, with a Clinical Activity Score of 3 or more, a NOSPECS grade of 4 or more, and a duration of less than 3 months. Exclusion was applied to patients with uncontrolled infections, other autoimmune diseases, pregnancy or lactation. Diagnoses relied on clinical symptoms, serum thyroxine and TRAb, thyroid ultrasound and orbital computed tomography. Ficoll-Paque density gradient centrifugation was used to isolate PBMCs from about 10 ml of fresh peripheral blood. Trizol reagent was used to extract total RNA, and RNA quality was then checked on an Agilent 2100 Bioanalyzer. Taken from the germline V gene, the CDR1 and CDR2 loops are SGHRS and YFSETQ. Germline trimming amounts to 3 bases on V and 7 bases on J, with 7 as the count of junction bases outside the gene matches. The CDR3 holds 16 amino acids from the cysteine to the phenylalanine. Kept here is only the CDR3 DNA, which spans 48 bases and is read in frame from base 1.

This clonotype was observed at least ten times. Its cognate antigen has yet to be identified. Per-base quality was not reported, and no clone a single base away is much larger than it. The TCR beta CDR3 regions were amplified from the RNA transcripts. The first round of RT-PCR for the TCR CDR3 was performed with the HTBI primer set and the Qiagen OneStep RT-PCR kit. Libraries were constructed in a second round of multiplex PCR, after which size selection and purification were performed. The libraries were sequenced on an Illumina HiSeq2000 using paired-end 100 bp reads. The published analysis was carried out like this. SOAPnuke was used to process the raw data, throwing out any read that contained adapters or uncalled bases, had a mean Phred below 15, or lacked an exact constant-primer or identifier match. COPE v1.2.5 was used to merge high-quality paired reads, and clonotypes were defined as unique nucleotide sequences. Clonotypes were aligned to IMGT TRBV, TRBD and TRBJ reference segments using MiTCR v1.1. The analysis was restricted to V-J combinations with a frequency above 0.0001, which together covered just over 99% of the repertoires. The TCS score was defined as F50 (clonal expansion) divided by E x V (chaos), with BLOSUM62-based TCRdist calculated between CDR3 peptides within each V-J. Welch's t-statistics and random forest reduced just over 500 V-J features to under 15, which were used in a naive Bayes classifier (R e1071). TCRdb trimmed the raw reads at Q25, called clones with MiXCR and kept productive beta chains. Under each unique CDR3 protein, matching rows form one entry showing the most common genes and DNA. The V and J calls come from TCRdb's annotation, not from the publication. Here the sample has about 260,000 distinct CDR3 sequences; about a sixth occur a single time. The ten largest clones add up to under 35% of the sample.

The chain was built from TRBV5-1 and TRBJ2-7, and 16 bases in between align with TRBD2. This sequence was found in a woman under 30 with Graves' ophthalmopathy. The sequencing sample was made of blood. This receptor has the CDR3 CASSSGTSGGAREQYF. The DNA sequence is TGCGCCAGCAGCTCCGGGACTAGCGGGGGGGCCCGGGAGCAGTACTTC.